This T cell receptor beta chain was captured by sequencing in a study of regulatory T cells in long-lasting Graves disease. Time point defined: newly diagnosed GD, antithyroid drugs for less than 3 months. The TCR library used RNA extracted from PBMCs. Building the TCR beta libraries relied on iRepertoire HTBI primers, and CDR3 regions underwent Arm-PCR. MiXCR, run by TCRdb on the multiplex PCR reads, gives a single entry per CDR3 protein. The table includes a few hundred thousand distinct CDR3 sequences, roughly 17% detected once. Study-level points and caveats: The number of shared public clonotypes was higher in persistent patients (about 2,700) than new patients (966).

Turning to this clonotype: Its antigen remains unknown.

These data also formed part of another study, on T cells in Graves' hyperthyroidism and ophthalmopathy. That work adds: Clinical symptoms, serum thyroxine, TRAb, thyroid ultrasound and orbital computed tomography established diagnosis. Researchers ran a first-round RT-PCR on the TCR CDR3 using the HTBI primer set.

The TCR sequence derives from a man aged 35-49 years with Graves disease. Source: peripheral blood mononuclear cells (PBMCs), taken at new diagnosis, from a patient treated with antithyroid drugs.

This CDR3 is CASTPVPGGPETQYF. DNA for the CDR3: TGCGCCAGCACCCCGGTCCCGGGGGGGCCTGAGACCCAGTACTTC. The chain employs TRBV5-1 and TRBJ2-1, with 8 bases identical to TRBD2. The J call may be incorrect, as the DNA end agrees better with TRBJ2-5. In germline, CDR1 is SGHRS, CDR2 YFSETQ. The CDR3 length is 15 residues.